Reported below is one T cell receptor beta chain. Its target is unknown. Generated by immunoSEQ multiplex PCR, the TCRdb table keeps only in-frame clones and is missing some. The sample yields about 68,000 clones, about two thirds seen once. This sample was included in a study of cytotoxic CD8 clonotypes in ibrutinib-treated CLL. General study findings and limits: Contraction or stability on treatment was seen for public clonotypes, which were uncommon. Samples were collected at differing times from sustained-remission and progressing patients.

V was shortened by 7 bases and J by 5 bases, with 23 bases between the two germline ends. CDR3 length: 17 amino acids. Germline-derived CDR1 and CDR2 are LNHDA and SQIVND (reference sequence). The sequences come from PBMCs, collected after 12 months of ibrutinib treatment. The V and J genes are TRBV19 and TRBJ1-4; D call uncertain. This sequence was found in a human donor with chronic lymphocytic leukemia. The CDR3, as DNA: TGTGCCAGTACCTCTCGATTCGCTAACAGATACAATGAAAAACTGTTTTTT. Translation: CASTSRFANRYNEKLFF. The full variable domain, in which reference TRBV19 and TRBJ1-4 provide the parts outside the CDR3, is DGGITQSPKYLFRKEGQNVTLSCEQNLNHDAMYWYRQDPGQGLRLIYYSQIVNDFQKGDIAEGYSVSREKKESFPLTVTSAQKNPTAFYLCASTSRFANRYNEKLFFGSGTQLSVL.